This entry describes one TCR beta chain. Its antigen is undetermined. Each of TCRalpha and TCRbeta cDNA went through two nested PCRs, lasting around 15 and 10 cycles. TCRdb reprocessed the 5' RACE reads and stores each CDR3 protein as one record, lacking DNA. Its clone listing holds about 440,000 distinct CDR3 sequences. This entry belongs to a study of monozygotic twins with inflammatory bowel disease. RNA in its total form was extracted from whole blood, and T cells were not sorted. The CDR3 sequence is 15 residues long. Germline CDR1 is LGHDT and CDR2 is YNNKEL (reference sequence). Findings and caveats of the study: TCRbeta inverse Simpson diversity was decreased in IBD patients versus healthy co-twins. Support was absent for any single strong signal or clonotype linked to IBD.

The chain joins TRBV3-1 to TRBJ2-1; absent DNA, TCRdb's TRBD2 call cannot be checked. Sequenced sample: blood. This clonotype was obtained from a human donor with ulcerative colitis or Crohn's disease, or a healthy co-twin of an affected twin (not recorded which). The CDR3 here is CASSQAGSGANEQFF.